This TCR beta chain was retrieved from a study of beta chain features in type 1 diabetes. Overall study context: Healthy donors resembled patients in age, gender and cell yields. General study results and limits: All four CD4+ subsets of Type 1 diabetes patients contained TCRB CDR3s that were moderately but significantly shorter. Patients showed naive, central memory and Treg TCRB repertoires that appeared more similar than those of healthy donors.

Expressed TCRB transcripts were sequenced, since all the RNA that had been isolated was reverse transcribed. Measured with immunoSEQ multiplex PCR; TCRdb has only the in-frame clones, and not every one. The sample holds hundreds of thousands of clones, approximately 70% seen once. This clone has only one observation. Its antigen is as yet unknown. The sample carries other DNA sequences with the same CDR3. V gave up 1 base and J gave up 2 bases, with 5 bases separating them. The CDR3 length is 13 residues. Looked up from germline, CDR1 is SEHNR and CDR2 is FQNEAQ (reference sequence). Sequenced: naive CD4+ T cells from blood. The clonotype originates from a young man in good health. The chain uses TRBV7-9 and TRBJ1-2; D is undetermined. The CDR3 nucleotides read TGTGCCAGCAGCTTAGATGGGAACTATGGCTACACCTTC. Protein: CASSLDGNYGYTF.